A selection of T cell receptor beta chains follows, all from one sample in a study of Ad26.COV2.S vaccination and SARS-CoV-2 variants. TCRdb's copy holds only in-frame clones and misses some; the assay was immunoSEQ multiplex PCR. Of approximately 280,000 clones listed, 80% to 90% are singletons. The sequenced sample was peripheral blood, obtained in a trial of Ad26.COV2.S vaccine versus placebo. Every receptor here comes from a person aged 18-60 years who received the Ad26.COV2.S COVID-19 vaccine or a placebo. The CDR3 runs from the conserved cysteine through the conserved F or W. The order of the fields is J gene, clone size, V gene, D gene, CDR3 protein, CDR3 DNA. A D gene is named only where the DNA matches it firmly. Only part of the rows carry a size: once, few, many, or a class if the clone is expanded.

j_call: TRBJ1-5
clone_size: .
v_call: TRBV30
d_call: .
cdr3_aa: CAWSVFGSGPQHF
cdr3_nt: TGTGCCTGGAGTGTTTTCGGCTCAGGGCCCCAGCATTTT

j_call: TRBJ2-3
clone_size: .
v_call: TRBV10-3
d_call: .
cdr3_aa: CAISDPGDTDTQYF
cdr3_nt: TGTGCCATCAGTGATCCAGGGGACACAGATACGCAGTATTTT

j_call: TRBJ2-7
clone_size: few
v_call: TRBV28
d_call: TRBD2
cdr3_aa: CASSSYSGTSFATYEQYF
cdr3_nt: TGTGCCAGCAGTTCCTACTCCGGGACTAGCTTCGCTACTTACGAGCAGTACTTC

j_call: TRBJ2-6
clone_size: .
v_call: TRBV2
d_call: .
cdr3_aa: CASSKERNSGANVLTF
cdr3_nt: TGTGCCAGCAGTAAAGAAAGGAACTCTGGGGCCAACGTCCTGACTTTC

j_call: TRBJ2-1
clone_size: .
v_call: TRBV7-3
d_call: TRBD2
cdr3_aa: CASSLAGTSAYNEQFF
cdr3_nt: TGTGCCAGCAGCTTGGCCGGGACTAGCGCATACAATGAGCAGTTCTTC

j_call: TRBJ1-1
clone_size: .
v_call: TRBV18
d_call: .
cdr3_aa: CASSPQANTEAFF
cdr3_nt: TGTGCCAGCTCACCACAGGCGAACACTGAAGCTTTCTTT

j_call: TRBJ2-5
clone_size: .
v_call: TRBV3-1/TRBV3-2
d_call: TRBD1
cdr3_aa: CASSLWTGQETQYF
cdr3_nt: TGTGCCAGCAGCCTTTGGACAGGCCAAGAGACCCAGTACTTC

j_call: TRBJ2-1
clone_size: .
v_call: TRBV4-3
d_call: .
cdr3_aa: CASSPGAGLYNEQFF
cdr3_nt: TGCGCCAGCAGCCCCGGGGCTGGGCTTTACAATGAGCAGTTCTTC

j_call: TRBJ1-2
clone_size: .
v_call: TRBV10-3
d_call: .
cdr3_aa: CAISPGRARGYGYTF
cdr3_nt: TGTGCCATCAGTCCGGGACGGGCAAGAGGGTATGGCTACACCTTC

j_call: TRBJ1-1
clone_size: .
v_call: TRBV30
d_call: .
cdr3_aa: CAWSVGAGTEAFF
cdr3_nt: TGTGCCTGGAGTGTAGGAGCGGGCACTGAAGCTTTCTTT

j_call: TRBJ2-1
clone_size: .
v_call: TRBV21-1
d_call: .
cdr3_aa: CASLRDHTAFF
cdr3_nt: TGTGCCAGCTTACGGGACCATACTGCGTTCTTC

j_call: TRBJ2-3
clone_size: .
v_call: TRBV7-2
d_call: TRBD1
cdr3_aa: CASIRDRVGRDTQYF
cdr3_nt: TGTGCCAGCATCCGGGACAGGGTCGGTCGAGATACGCAGTATTTT

j_call: TRBJ2-7
clone_size: .
v_call: TRBV28
d_call: TRBD1
cdr3_aa: CASSPGQGVEQYF
cdr3_nt: TGTGCCAGCAGCCCGGGACAGGGGGTAGAACAGTACTTC

j_call: TRBJ1-2
clone_size: once
v_call: TRBV4-1
d_call: .
cdr3_aa: CASSQDMGHRWGYTF
cdr3_nt: TGCGCCAGCAGCCAAGATATGGGACACAGGTGGGGCTACACCTTC

j_call: TRBJ1-2
clone_size: few
v_call: TRBV2
d_call: TRBD1
cdr3_aa: CASSGWDRGRNRYGYTF
cdr3_nt: TGTGCCAGCAGTGGATGGGACAGGGGTAGGAATCGCTATGGCTACACCTTC

j_call: TRBJ2-2
clone_size: .
v_call: TRBV19
d_call: .
cdr3_aa: CASSKNAGTGELFF
cdr3_nt: TGTGCCAGTTCGAAAAACGCCGGCACCGGGGAGCTGTTTTTT

j_call: TRBJ1-1
clone_size: few
v_call: TRBV5-1
d_call: .
cdr3_aa: CASSTYDGNTEAFF
cdr3_nt: TGCGCCAGCAGCACCTACGACGGGAACACTGAAGCTTTCTTT

j_call: TRBJ2-6
clone_size: .
v_call: TRBV5-1
d_call: .
cdr3_aa: CASSPDGSGANVLTF
cdr3_nt: TGCGCCAGCAGCCCCGACGGGTCTGGGGCCAACGTCCTGACTTTC

j_call: TRBJ1-2
clone_size: .
v_call: TRBV7-9
d_call: .
cdr3_aa: CASSPGSGTANYGYTF
cdr3_nt: TGTGCCAGCAGCCCGGGGTCAGGGACCGCTAACTATGGCTACACCTTC

j_call: TRBJ2-7
clone_size: .
v_call: TRBV19
d_call: TRBD2
cdr3_aa: CASSMSFSGVYEQYF
cdr3_nt: TGTGCCAGTAGTATGTCTTTTAGCGGGGTGTACGAGCAGTACTTC

j_call: TRBJ2-2
clone_size: .
v_call: TRBV5-4
d_call: .
cdr3_aa: CASSWSGNTGELFF
cdr3_nt: TGTGCCAGCAGCTGGTCAGGAAACACCGGGGAGCTGTTTTTT

j_call: TRBJ2-3
clone_size: .
v_call: TRBV6-6
d_call: .
cdr3_aa: CASRSFEAGGDTQYF
cdr3_nt: TGTGCCAGCAGATCGTTCGAGGCGGGCGGGGATACGCAGTATTTT